The rows below give T cell receptor beta chains drawn from one sample of a study of T cell changes during pregnancy in multiple sclerosis. Sequencing was performed with immunoSEQ multiplex PCR; in TCRdb, only in-frame clones are kept and a portion is missing. In the table there are 55,000 to 75,000 clones, around 91% of which are singletons. This specimen was peripheral blood, taken in the third trimester of pregnancy. Receptor source: a female donor in good health, enrolled as a control in a pregnancy study. Both conserved end residues are part of each CDR3. The D gene is left open where the match is weak. Size tells how often a clone was seen (once, few, many) or the class of an expanded clone, and some rows leave it out.

d_gene: -; j_gene: TRBJ1-1; abundance: -; v_gene: TRBV28; CDR3aa: CASSFRVRNTEAFF; CDR3nt: TGTGCCAGCAGTTTCAGGGTTCGGAACACTGAAGCTTTCTTT
d_gene: -; j_gene: TRBJ2-2; abundance: -; v_gene: TRBV6-4; CDR3aa: CASSRVADNTGELFF; CDR3nt: TGTGCCAGCAGCCGGGTGGCTGATAACACCGGGGAGCTGTTTTTT
d_gene: -; j_gene: TRBJ1-2; abundance: -; v_gene: TRBV7-9; CDR3aa: CASSSGTTRGYGYTF; CDR3nt: TGTGCCAGCAGCTCGGGGACTACAAGAGGCTATGGCTACACCTTC
d_gene: -; j_gene: TRBJ2-6; abundance: -; v_gene: TRBV30; CDR3aa: CAWSVPGAGANVLTF; CDR3nt: TGTGCCTGGAGTGTACCCGGGGCTGGGGCCAACGTCCTGACTTTC
d_gene: TRBD1; j_gene: TRBJ1-2; abundance: -; v_gene: TRBV19; CDR3aa: CASSIPRDSNSNYGYTF; CDR3nt: TGTGCCAGTAGTATCCCCCGGGACAGCAATTCTAACTATGGCTACACCTTC
d_gene: TRBD2; j_gene: TRBJ2-7; abundance: few; v_gene: TRBV7-2; CDR3aa: CASSYRSGGMIYEQYF; CDR3nt: TGTGCCAGCAGCTACCGTAGCGGGGGGATGATCTACGAGCAGTACTTC
d_gene: -; j_gene: TRBJ1-2; abundance: -; v_gene: TRBV28; CDR3aa: CASARELGVYGYTF; CDR3nt: TGTGCCAGCGCCCGTGAACTGGGCGTCTATGGCTACACCTTC
d_gene: TRBD1; j_gene: TRBJ1-3; abundance: -; v_gene: TRBV7-2; CDR3aa: CASTSGTGILGNTIYF; CDR3nt: TGTGCCAGCACATCCGGGACAGGGATTCTTGGAAACACCATATATTTT
d_gene: TRBD1; j_gene: TRBJ1-6; abundance: -; v_gene: TRBV27; CDR3aa: CASSWDRQFSPLHF; CDR3nt: TGTGCCAGCAGTTGGGACAGGCAATTTTCACCCCTCCACTTT
d_gene: -; j_gene: TRBJ2-5; abundance: -; v_gene: TRBV4-1; CDR3aa: CASSQGGGGETQYF; CDR3nt: TGCGCCAGCAGCCAGGGTGGGGGCGGGGAGACCCAGTACTTC
d_gene: -; j_gene: TRBJ1-5; abundance: -; v_gene: TRBV6-5; CDR3aa: CASGPGGNQPQHF; CDR3nt: TGTGCCAGCGGCCCCGGGGGGAATCAGCCCCAGCATTTT
d_gene: -; j_gene: TRBJ1-2; abundance: -; v_gene: TRBV14; CDR3aa: CASSPLQAWGYTF; CDR3nt: TGTGCCAGCAGCCCCCTTCAGGCGTGGGGCTACACCTTC
d_gene: TRBD2; j_gene: TRBJ2-3; abundance: once; v_gene: TRBV10-3; CDR3aa: CATGLAGTDTQYF; CDR3nt: TGTGCCACCGGACTAGCGGGCACAGATACGCAGTATTTT
d_gene: TRBD1; j_gene: TRBJ1-5; abundance: -; v_gene: TRBV7-8; CDR3aa: CASSDTQTGRDQPQHF; CDR3nt: TGTGCCAGCAGCGACACTCAGACAGGGCGGGATCAGCCCCAGCATTTT
d_gene: TRBD1; j_gene: TRBJ1-6; abundance: -; v_gene: TRBV13; CDR3aa: CASIRGQYNSPLHF; CDR3nt: TGTGCCAGCATCCGGGGACAGTACAATTCACCCCTCCACTTT
d_gene: TRBD1; j_gene: TRBJ1-1; abundance: -; v_gene: TRBV7-9; CDR3aa: CASSRQDREMNTEAFF; CDR3nt: TGTGCCAGCAGCAGACAGGACAGGGAGATGAACACTGAAGCTTTCTTT
d_gene: TRBD1; j_gene: TRBJ2-5; abundance: -; v_gene: TRBV27; CDR3aa: CASSTIRTGGGLEETQYF; CDR3nt: TGTGCCAGCAGTACTATTCGGACAGGGGGGGGTTTGGAAGAGACCCAGTACTTC
d_gene: -; j_gene: TRBJ2-3; abundance: -; v_gene: TRBV9; CDR3aa: CASSGGASDTQYF; CDR3nt: TGTGCCAGCAGCGGTGGGGCCTCAGATACGCAGTATTTT
d_gene: -; j_gene: TRBJ1-1; abundance: -; v_gene: TRBV6-4; CDR3aa: CASSEGGRGNTEAFF; CDR3nt: TGTGCCAGCAGTGAAGGGGGAAGGGGGAACACTGAAGCTTTCTTT
d_gene: -; j_gene: TRBJ1-4; abundance: once; v_gene: TRBV6-6; CDR3aa: CASRPTGGNEKLFF; CDR3nt: TGTGCCAGCAGACCTACGGGGGGGAATGAAAAACTGTTTTTT
d_gene: TRBD1; j_gene: TRBJ2-1; abundance: -; v_gene: TRBV10-3; CDR3aa: CAIRTGNNEQFF; CDR3nt: TGTGCCATCCGGACAGGGAACAATGAGCAGTTCTTC
d_gene: TRBD2; j_gene: TRBJ2-7; abundance: -; v_gene: TRBV7-6; CDR3aa: CASSSTGTSGGVTYEQYF; CDR3nt: TGTGCCAGCAGCTCAACCGGGACTAGCGGGGGGGTTACCTACGAGCAGTACTTC
d_gene: -; j_gene: TRBJ2-5; abundance: -; v_gene: TRBV7-3; CDR3aa: CASSISPPETQYF; CDR3nt: TGTGCCAGCAGCATATCCCCCCCAGAGACCCAGTACTTC
d_gene: -; j_gene: TRBJ2-3; abundance: once; v_gene: TRBV11-2; CDR3aa: CASSFGQGSLAGTDTQYF; CDR3nt: TGTGCCAGCAGCTTTGGACAGGGGAGTCTAGCGGGGACAGATACGCAGTATTTT
d_gene: -; j_gene: TRBJ1-2; abundance: -; v_gene: TRBV4-3; CDR3aa: CASSQEVSTYGYTF; CDR3nt: TGCGCCAGCAGCCAAGAAGTCAGTACCTATGGCTACACCTTC
d_gene: TRBD1; j_gene: TRBJ2-7; abundance: -; v_gene: TRBV19; CDR3aa: CASSIALGQTYEQYF; CDR3nt: TGTGCCAGTAGTATAGCCCTGGGACAGACTTACGAGCAGTACTTC
d_gene: -; j_gene: TRBJ2-7; abundance: once; v_gene: TRBV27; CDR3aa: CASSFSGTRYEQYF; CDR3nt: TGTGCCAGCAGTTTCTCCGGGACAAGGTACGAGCAGTACTTC
d_gene: -; j_gene: TRBJ1-2; abundance: -; v_gene: TRBV4-1; CDR3aa: CASSQFASTEYGYTF; CDR3nt: TGCGCCAGCAGCCAGTTTGCGTCTACTGAGTATGGCTACACCTTC
d_gene: -; j_gene: TRBJ1-2; abundance: -; v_gene: TRBV27; CDR3aa: CASSGDFSVYEGYTF; CDR3nt: TGTGCCAGCAGTGGGGACTTCTCCGTATATGAAGGCTACACCTTC